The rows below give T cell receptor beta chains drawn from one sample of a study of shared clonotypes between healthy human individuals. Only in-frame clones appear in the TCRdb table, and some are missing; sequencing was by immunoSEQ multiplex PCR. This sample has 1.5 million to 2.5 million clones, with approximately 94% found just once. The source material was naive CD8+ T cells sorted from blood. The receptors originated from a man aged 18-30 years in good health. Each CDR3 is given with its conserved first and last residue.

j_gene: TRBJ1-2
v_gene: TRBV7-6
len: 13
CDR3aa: CASSLAGDYGYTF

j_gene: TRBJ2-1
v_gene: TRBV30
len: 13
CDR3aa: CAWRLVGLNEQFF

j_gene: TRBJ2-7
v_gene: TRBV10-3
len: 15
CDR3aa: CAISETGQGTYEQYF

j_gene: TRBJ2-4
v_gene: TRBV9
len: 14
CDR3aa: CASSTNREGDIQYF

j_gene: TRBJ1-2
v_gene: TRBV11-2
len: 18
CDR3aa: CASSLGPYFSQGGYGYTF

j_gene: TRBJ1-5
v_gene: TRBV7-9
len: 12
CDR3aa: CASSLLGQPQHF

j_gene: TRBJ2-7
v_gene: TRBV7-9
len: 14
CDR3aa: CASSQTGGTYEQYF

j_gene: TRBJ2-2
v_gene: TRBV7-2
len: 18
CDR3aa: CASSFYGGRASDTGELFF

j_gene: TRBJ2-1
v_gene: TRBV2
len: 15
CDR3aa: CASRFGQGFYNEQFF

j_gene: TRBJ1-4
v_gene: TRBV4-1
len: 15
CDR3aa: CASSQDWGAVEKLFF

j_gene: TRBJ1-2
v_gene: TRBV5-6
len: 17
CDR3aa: CASSLAGQGGLGYGYTF

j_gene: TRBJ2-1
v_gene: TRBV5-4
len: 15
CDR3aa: CASSISGTPYNEQFF

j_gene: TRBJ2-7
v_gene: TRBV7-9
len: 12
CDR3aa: CASRGPRREQYF

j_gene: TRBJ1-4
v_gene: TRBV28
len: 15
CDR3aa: CASSFDPTPNEKLFF

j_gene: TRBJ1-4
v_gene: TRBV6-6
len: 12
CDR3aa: CASSYFNEKLFF

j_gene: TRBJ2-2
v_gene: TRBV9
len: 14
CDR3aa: CASSVVGSTGELFF

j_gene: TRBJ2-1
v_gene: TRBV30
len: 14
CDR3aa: CAWEGQGIYNEQFF